The present entry profiles one TCR beta chain with its context. The sample is drawn from a study of early stage breast cancer tumors. Method: immunoSEQ multiplex PCR; TCRdb's copy keeps in-frame clones and lacks some. The repertoire holds roughly 60,000 clones, with around three quarters as singletons. Specimen: blood. This sequence originates from a person aged 25 to 39 with breast cancer.

CDR3 amino acids: CASSTRDRLSFVPSNYGYTF. The CDR3 DNA reads TGTGCCAGCAGCACCCGGGACAGGCTTTCCTTCGTCCCTTCTAACTATGGCTACACCTTC. The rearrangement joins TRBV5-4 to TRBJ1-2; 8 nucleotides line up with TRBD1. Germline V gene sequence: CDR1 SGHNT, CDR2 YYREEE (reference sequence). J lost 0 bases, V lost 4 bases, and 20 bases had no gene match. This CDR3 is built from 20 residues.